Presented here are 4 T cell receptor beta chains from one specimen sequenced in a study of shared T cell receptors in the human thymus. Clones were read by immunoSEQ multiplex PCR, and TCRdb kept only the in-frame ones, dropping some. The sample records a few hundred thousand clones, roughly 94% being singletons. Sequenced: thymocytes. These receptors were obtained from a human donor.

The chain links TRBV5-1 to TRBJ1-3; tentatively, D is TRBD1 (5 bases). The germline gives CDR1 SGHRS, CDR2 YFSETQ. V was shortened by 2 bases and J by 0 bases, with 9 bases between the two germline ends. The CDR3 has 15 residues. This chain's CDR3 is CASSFGGDSGNTIYF. CDR3 bases: TGCGCCAGCAGCTTTGGGGGTGACTCTGGAAACACCATATATTTT.

The chain links TRBV27 to TRBJ2-2, with 9 bases aligning to TRBD1. Germline values: CDR1 MNHEY, CDR2 SMNVEV (reference sequence). The CDR3 consists of 18 residues. Unmatched junction bases numbered 11, after V lost 2 bases and J lost 4 bases. Here the CDR3 DNA reads TGTGCCAGCAGTTTAGGGGACAGGGAGCCGCGGGGCACCGGGGAGCTGTTTTTT. Protein product: CASSLGDREPRGTGELFF.

The chain employs TRBV4-2 and TRBJ2-1; D unresolved. The germline V gene has CDR1 LGHNA and CDR2 YNFKEQ. The V gene lost 1 base and the J gene lost 11 bases, with 9 bases spanning the gap. CDR3 size: 12 residues. CDR3 nucleotide sequence: TGTGCCAGCAGCCAAGGGCCCCCAAAGCAGTTCTTC. As protein: CASSQGPPKQFF.

The chain is built from TRBV30 and TRBJ1-5; no firm D call. V lost 5 bases, J lost 4 bases, and 6 bases lay in between. Germline CDR1 reads GTSNPN; CDR2 reads SVGIG (reference sequence). The CDR3 sequence is 11 residues long. CDR3: CAWRTNQPQHF. The CDR3 DNA sequence: TGTGCCTGGCGGACTAATCAGCCCCAGCATTTT.